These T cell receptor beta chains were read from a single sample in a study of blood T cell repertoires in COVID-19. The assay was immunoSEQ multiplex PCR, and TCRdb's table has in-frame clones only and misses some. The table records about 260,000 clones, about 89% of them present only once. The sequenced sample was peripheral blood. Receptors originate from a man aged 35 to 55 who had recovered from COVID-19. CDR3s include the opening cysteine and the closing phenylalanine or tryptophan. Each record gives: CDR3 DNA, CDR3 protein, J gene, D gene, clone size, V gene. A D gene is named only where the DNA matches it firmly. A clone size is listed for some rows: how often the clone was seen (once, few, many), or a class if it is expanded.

DNA: TGTGCTAGTGGTTTGGTATTGGCAGAAGAGACCCAGTACTTC
CDR3: CASGLVLAEETQYF
J: TRBJ2-5
D: NA
size: NA
V: TRBV12-5

DNA: TGTGCCAGCAGTTACTCGGGACTGTATAATTCACCCCTCCACTTT
CDR3: CASSYSGLYNSPLHF
J: TRBJ1-6
D: NA
size: few
V: TRBV6-5

DNA: TGTGCCAGCAGCCAAGCCGCCCGGGGGGCCTACAATGAGCAGTTCTTC
CDR3: CASSQAARGAYNEQFF
J: TRBJ2-1
D: TRBD2
size: NA
V: TRBV3-1/TRBV3-2

DNA: TGTGCCAGCTCACCAGAAGGGGGCTCCTACAATGAGCAGTTCTTC
CDR3: CASSPEGGSYNEQFF
J: TRBJ2-1
D: NA
size: few
V: TRBV18

DNA: TGTGCCAGCAGCTCCCCAACCCAGACTAGCGGGAGATATGAGAATGAGCAGTTCTTC
CDR3: CASSSPTQTSGRYENEQFF
J: TRBJ2-1
D: TRBD2
size: NA
V: TRBV7-2

DNA: TGCAGCGTTGAAGAAATTGGGGACAGGGGCGGCATTCAGTACTTC
CDR3: CSVEEIGDRGGIQYF
J: TRBJ2-4
D: TRBD1
size: NA
V: TRBV29-1

DNA: TGTGCCAGCAGTCCCCCCCGACAGGGGCTGAGAGTCTACGAGCAGTACTTC
CDR3: CASSPPRQGLRVYEQYF
J: TRBJ2-7
D: TRBD1
size: once
V: TRBV28

DNA: TGTGCCAGCAGCCCCGGCCCGAGACAGCCAGATTTTGAAGCTTTCTTT
CDR3: CASSPGPRQPDFEAFF
J: TRBJ1-1
D: NA
size: NA
V: TRBV3-1/TRBV3-2

DNA: TGTGCCAGTAGTCTAAAACAGGGAAACGAGCAGTACTTC
CDR3: CASSLKQGNEQYF
J: TRBJ2-7
D: NA
size: few
V: TRBV19

DNA: TGCAGCCCAACCTACGTGACGGGTACGCAGTATTTT
CDR3: CSPTYVTGTQYF
J: TRBJ2-3
D: NA
size: NA
V: TRBV29-1

DNA: TGTGCCAGCAGTGAGTTCGGGACAGGGGGAAGGTTTGAGCAGTTCTTC
CDR3: CASSEFGTGGRFEQFF
J: TRBJ2-1
D: TRBD1
size: NA
V: TRBV2

DNA: TGTGCCAGCAGCGTAGGTACAGCGGGGGCCTACGAGCAGTACTTC
CDR3: CASSVGTAGAYEQYF
J: TRBJ2-7
D: TRBD2
size: NA
V: TRBV9

DNA: TGTGCCAGCAGTCCCCCGGGGTACCCTAGCACAGATACGCAGTATTTT
CDR3: CASSPPGYPSTDTQYF
J: TRBJ2-3
D: NA
size: NA
V: TRBV27

DNA: TGCGCCAGCAGCCAAACCTTTAGCGGGGGGGCTAAGACCCAGTACTTC
CDR3: CASSQTFSGGAKTQYF
J: TRBJ2-5
D: TRBD2
size: NA
V: TRBV4-3

DNA: TGTGCCATCAGTGAAGGTGGACAGAGGAACACTGAAGCTTTCTTT
CDR3: CAISEGGQRNTEAFF
J: TRBJ1-1
D: NA
size: NA
V: TRBV10-3

DNA: TGTGCCAGCAGTTACTCTGGACAGGGGTCAACAGATACGCAGTATTTT
CDR3: CASSYSGQGSTDTQYF
J: TRBJ2-3
D: TRBD1
size: once
V: TRBV6-2/TRBV6-3

DNA: TGTGCCAGCAGCCAAGTAAGAGGGAGGAACACCGGGGAGCTGTTTTTT
CDR3: CASSQVRGRNTGELFF
J: TRBJ2-2
D: NA
size: NA
V: TRBV14

DNA: TGTGCCAGCACCCCGACTAGCGGGCCCTACAATGAGCAGTTCTTC
CDR3: CASTPTSGPYNEQFF
J: TRBJ2-1
D: TRBD2
size: NA
V: TRBV4-2

DNA: TGTGCCAGCAGCTCCCTAACAGGGAATTATGGCTACACCTTC
CDR3: CASSSLTGNYGYTF
J: TRBJ1-2
D: NA
size: NA
V: TRBV7-2

DNA: TGTGCCAGCAGCCAAAGGCCCACCAGGGCGCAGTATTTT
CDR3: CASSQRPTRAQYF
J: TRBJ2-3
D: NA
size: NA
V: TRBV6-2/TRBV6-3

DNA: TGTGCCAGCAGCCCAATAGCGGGGGCCTCCCAAGAGACCCAGTACTTC
CDR3: CASSPIAGASQETQYF
J: TRBJ2-5
D: TRBD2
size: NA
V: TRBV7-2

DNA: TGTGCCAGCAGCCCTAGGGGGGGAAGAGGGCATACGCAGTATTTT
CDR3: CASSPRGGRGHTQYF
J: TRBJ2-3
D: NA
size: NA
V: TRBV7-8

DNA: TGCGCCAGCAGCCGCCCCGGGAATGAGCAGTTCTTC
CDR3: CASSRPGNEQFF
J: TRBJ2-1
D: NA
size: NA
V: TRBV4-1

DNA: TGTGCCAGTAGTGCAGGGACAGGGGGATCCTACGAGCAGTACTTC
CDR3: CASSAGTGGSYEQYF
J: TRBJ2-7
D: TRBD1
size: NA
V: TRBV19

DNA: TGTGCCAGTAGTTTCCCCATGAGTTCCTATGGCTACACCTTC
CDR3: CASSFPMSSYGYTF
J: TRBJ1-2
D: NA
size: NA
V: TRBV19

DNA: TGTGCCAGCAGTTTATCACAGTATGGCTACACCTTC
CDR3: CASSLSQYGYTF
J: TRBJ1-2
D: NA
size: NA
V: TRBV28

DNA: TGTGCCAGCAGTAGGACAGGGACCTACGAGCAGTACTTC
CDR3: CASSRTGTYEQYF
J: TRBJ2-7
D: TRBD1
size: NA
V: TRBV6-2/TRBV6-3

DNA: TGTGCCAGCAGTTTTGCTTCGACAGGGAGGGAGACCCAGTACTTC
CDR3: CASSFASTGRETQYF
J: TRBJ2-5
D: NA
size: NA
V: TRBV27

DNA: TGTGCCAGCAGCTCGGGACAGAACACCGGGGAGCTGTTTTTT
CDR3: CASSSGQNTGELFF
J: TRBJ2-2
D: NA
size: few
V: TRBV5-6

DNA: TGTGCCAGCAGCCTGGGCAGAGAATACGAGCAGTACTTC
CDR3: CASSLGREYEQYF
J: TRBJ2-7
D: NA
size: NA
V: TRBV7-9

DNA: TGTGCCAGCAGTCTAGGACAGGGACTGGGTCGCACAGATACGCAGTATTTT
CDR3: CASSLGQGLGRTDTQYF
J: TRBJ2-3
D: TRBD1
size: NA
V: TRBV6-2/TRBV6-3